This TCR beta chain was profiled in a study of blood T cell repertoires in COVID-19. Looking at the study overall: The United States, Italy and Spain provided the acute and convalescent COVID-19 samples.

The CDR3 sequence is 14 residues long. Germline assignment: CDR1 SGHRS and CDR2 YFSETQ. Trimming took 4 bases from V and 12 from J, leaving 19 bases between them. Seattle-derived patients entered the study during active infection and were followed longitudinally. In the original processing: The assay estimated nucleated cells by amplifying reference gene primers. Sequenced by immunoSEQ multiplex PCR; TCRdb stores in-frame clones only, minus some. That table is the source of V, J and clone size, and D and trimming were worked out from the DNA. Of about 500,000 clones listed, 85% to 90% are singletons. The TCR was taken from a woman aged 45-59 years with COVID-19, enrolled during active disease. The sample was peripheral blood. The J gene is TRBJ1-4, the V gene TRBV5-1; tentative D call: TRBD1 (6 bases). Written as DNA, the CDR3 is TGCGCCAGCAGCCTTAACAGGGTTCCGAAAGAACTGTTTTTT. Translating gives CASSLNRVPKELFF. Together with reference TRBV5-1 and TRBJ1-4, the CDR3 gives the full variable domain: KAGVTQTPRYLIKTRGQQVTLSCSPISGHRSVSWYQQTPGQGLQFLFEYFSETQRNKGNFPGRFSGRQFSNSRSEMNVSTLELGDSALYLCASSLNRVPKELFFGSGTQLSVL.